Shown below are 32 T cell receptor beta chains from a single sample sequenced in a study of control samples from healthy donors and cancer patients. Libraries were prepared by immunoSEQ multiplex PCR; TCRdb keeps only in-frame clonotypes and omits some of them. The top ten hold approximately 1.5% of the sample, which has approximately 160,000 clones, roughly 92% seen once. Input material: blood. These receptors originate from a woman aged 18-29 years in good health.

This clone was observed a single time. The chain has TRBV19 and TRBJ2-7, with 8 bases fitting TRBD1. The CDR3 runs 17 residues. CDR1 LNHDA and CDR2 SQIVND come from the germline V gene (reference sequence). With V trimmed by 1 base and J by 3 bases, 11 bases remained unmatched. DNA for the CDR3: TGTGCCAGTAGTATAGGAGGGACAGGCCCGGCGCACTACGAGCAGTACTTC. Encoded protein: CASSIGGTGPAHYEQYF.

The sample holds one count of this clone. J is TRBJ1-2 and V is TRBV7-9, with D possibly matching TRBD1 (6 bases). Germline V gene lookup returns CDR1 SEHNR and CDR2 FQNEAQ (reference sequence). The CDR3 extends over 16 amino acids. Between the trimmed V and J ends, which lost 2 bases and 8 bases, there was a span of 21 bases. The CDR3 nucleotides are TGTGCCAGCAGCTTAAGTCAGGGGTCTTACTCAGGAGGCTACACCTTC. The encoded protein is CASSLSQGSYSGGYTF. The whole variable domain, filled in from reference TRBV7-9 and TRBJ1-2, reads DTGVSQNPRHKITKRGQNVTFRCDPISEHNRLYWYRQTLGQGPEFLTYFQNEAQLEKSRLLSDRFSAERPKGSFSTLEIQRTEQGDSAMYLCASSLSQGSYSGGYTFGSGTRLTVV.

The rearrangement joins TRBV6-1 to TRBJ1-5, with D possibly matching TRBD1 (5 bases). Trimming removed 2 bases from V and 3 bases from J, with 8 bases in between. This CDR3 is built from 14 residues. Germline V lookup: CDR1 MNHNS, CDR2 SASEGT. The chain's CDR3 is CASSELGDNQPQHF. For the CDR3, the DNA is TGTGCCAGCAGTGAATTGGGGGACAATCAGCCCCAGCATTTT.

The chain recombines TRBV28 with TRBJ1-6; D remains ambiguous. With 5 bases removed from V and 7 bases from J, the gap between germline ends came to 9 bases. CDR1 is MDHEN, CDR2 SYDVKM, per germline. The CDR3 is made up of 13 amino acids. The CDR3 DNA reads TGTGCCAGCAGTCTACAGATAAATTCACCCCTCCACTTT. Translation gives CASSLQINSPLHF.

The chain joins TRBV4-3 to TRBJ1-5, with 8 bases fitting TRBD1. Unmatched junction bases numbered 7, after V lost 5 bases and J lost 4 bases. Germline V gene data show CDR1 as LGHNA and CDR2 as YSLEER. The CDR3 runs to 15 residues. CDR3 sequence reads: CASSRSQGANQPQHF. As DNA, the CDR3 is TGCGCCAGCAGCAGATCCCAGGGGGCTAATCAGCCCCAGCATTTT.

V gene TRBV19 combines with J gene TRBJ1-1; TRBD1 is a possible D gene (6 bases). This CDR3 has 18 residues. The germline V gene encodes CDR1 LNHDA and CDR2 SQIVND (reference sequence). V dropped 3 bases and J dropped 0 bases, with 20 bases sitting between them. The CDR3 DNA follows: TGTGCCAGTAGTATTAACTTCCTGGACAGAGTTCTGAACACTGAAGCTTTCTTT. Translating gives CASSINFLDRVLNTEAFF. The full variable domain, in which reference TRBV19 and TRBJ1-1 provide the parts outside the CDR3, is DGGITQSPKYLFRKEGQNVTLSCEQNLNHDAMYWYRQDPGQGLRLIYYSQIVNDFQKGDIAEGYSVSREKKESFPLTVTSAQKNPTAFYLCASSINFLDRVLNTEAFFGQGTRLTVV.

This rearrangement joins TRBV13 to TRBJ1-4; D is unresolved. V was shortened by 4 bases and J by 8 bases, with 11 bases between the two germline ends. Germline lookup yields CDR1 PRHDT and CDR2 FYEKMQ (reference sequence). This CDR3 spans 13 amino acids. The CDR3 protein is CASSSSGREKLFF. CDR3 nucleotide sequence: TGTGCCAGCAGCTCATCAGGAAGAGAAAAACTGTTTTTT.

The chain is built from TRBV5-6 and TRBJ1-2, with D unresolved. V was shortened by 4 bases and J by 7 bases, with 20 bases between the two germline ends. The CDR3 is 15 residues long. Germline CDR1 reads SGHDT; CDR2 reads YYEEEE. CDR3 in amino acids: CASSHLRVPLSGYTF. The DNA for the CDR3 is TGTGCCAGCAGCCACTTGAGGGTCCCCCTCTCTGGCTACACCTTC.

This chain links TRBV5-1 with TRBJ1-1; D not certain. This CDR3 is built from 15 residues. Germline V gene lookup returns CDR1 SGHRS and CDR2 YFSETQ. The ends were cut back, 0 bases at V and 0 bases at J, with 9 bases in the middle. CDR3 bases: TGCGCCAGCAGCTTGGACGGAGCCATGAACACTGAAGCTTTCTTT. The encoded protein is CASSLDGAMNTEAFF. Based on the CDR3 plus reference TRBV5-1 and TRBJ1-1, the full variable domain is KAGVTQTPRYLIKTRGQQVTLSCSPISGHRSVSWYQQTPGQGLQFLFEYFSETQRNKGNFPGRFSGRQFSNSRSEMNVSTLELGDSALYLCASSLDGAMNTEAFFGQGTRLTVV.

The J gene is TRBJ1-3, the V gene TRBV14; TRBD1 is a possible D gene (5 bases). The ends were cut back, 3 bases at V and 0 bases at J, with 15 bases in the middle. The germline V gene encodes CDR1 SGHDN and CDR2 FVKESK. The CDR3 consists of 17 residues. The CDR3 is CASSQGPFQTSGNTIYF. Here the CDR3 DNA reads TGTGCCAGCAGCCAGGGGCCCTTTCAAACCTCTGGAAACACCATATATTTT.

The chain employs TRBV2 and TRBJ2-1, with 12 positions matching TRBD2. The CDR3 totals 15 residues. Looked up from germline, CDR1 is SNHLY and CDR2 is FYNNEI. Unmatched junction bases numbered 7, after V lost 6 bases and J lost 7 bases. CDR3 sequence (DNA): TGTGCCAGCAGCCCAGGACTAGCGGGAATGAATGAGCAGTTCTTC. It translates to CASSPGLAGMNEQFF.

This chain uses TRBV5-4 with TRBJ2-1, with a weak D call TRBD2 (6 bases). Germline-derived CDR1 and CDR2 are SGHNT and YYREEE (reference sequence). The CDR3 contains 16 residues. V shed 4 bases and J shed 0 bases, with 14 bases lying between them. The CDR3 nucleotides are TGTGCCAGCAGCCCTGATGGGAGGCCCTCCTACAATGAGCAGTTCTTC. Protein product: CASSPDGRPSYNEQFF.

The J gene is TRBJ1-2, the V gene TRBV5-1; D is unresolved. CDR1 is SGHRS, CDR2 YFSETQ, per germline. The CDR3 covers 14 residues. Deletions cut 0 bases from V and 5 bases from J, with 11 bases between. CDR3 in DNA: TGCGCCAGCAGCTTGGACGCAGCGGTATATGGCTACACCTTC. It specifies CASSLDAAVYGYTF.

The V gene is TRBV19, the J gene TRBJ2-7; D is perhaps TRBD2 (6 bases). The CDR3 is 15 amino acids. Germline loops: CDR1 LNHDA, CDR2 SQIVND (reference sequence). The V gene lost 4 bases and the J gene lost 4 bases, with 17 bases spanning the gap. The CDR3 protein is CASSTPAGTIYEQYF. CDR3 sequence (DNA): TGTGCCAGTAGTACGCCAGCGGGTACCATTTACGAGCAGTACTTC.

The chain uses TRBV11-2 and TRBJ1-1; D unresolved. This CDR3 spans 15 amino acids. The ends were cut back, 2 bases at V and 8 bases at J, with 18 bases in the middle. Germline CDR1 and CDR2: SGHAT and FQNNGV. In DNA form, the CDR3 reads TGTGCCAGCAGCTTACTGTCCCTGACTCCTACGGAAGCTTTCTTT. As protein: CASSLLSLTPTEAFF.

The rearrangement uses TRBV5-1 and TRBJ1-1; no firm D call. Germline values: CDR1 SGHRS, CDR2 YFSETQ. This CDR3 contains 14 residues. V shed 2 bases and J shed 0 bases, with 8 bases lying between them. The CDR3 loop is CASSFDGMNTEAFF. In nucleotides, the CDR3 is TGCGCCAGCAGCTTTGATGGAATGAACACTGAAGCTTTCTTT.

The chain combines TRBV10-3 with TRBJ1-2; perhaps TRBD1 as D (5 bases). This CDR3 is built from 15 residues. Per the germline V gene, CDR1 is ENHRY and CDR2 is SYGVKD. V lost 0 bases to trimming and J lost 6 bases, with 14 bases between them. DNA of the CDR3: TGTGCCATCAGTGAGTCGCAGGGCAGGGATGATGGCTACACCTTC. Translating gives CAISESQGRDDGYTF.

This chain connects TRBV19 to TRBJ1-1; 7 positions match TRBD1. Germline V CDR1 and CDR2: LNHDA, SQIVND (reference sequence). V was pared by 6 bases and J by 3 bases, with 13 bases of the junction left unmatched. CDR3 length: 16 amino acids. The CDR3 DNA reads as TGTGCCAGTAGGTGGGGACAGAGGGTTTGGGACACTGAAGCTTTCTTT. It is translated as CASRWGQRVWDTEAFF.

This clone was counted once. The chain employs TRBV7-2 and TRBJ2-5; D is uncertain. V was cut by 5 bases and J by 2 bases, with 15 bases left in between. This CDR3 has 15 amino acids. From germline, CDR1 is SGHTA and CDR2 FQGNSA. CDR3 DNA: TGTGCCAGCAGCCCCCGGGCACCGAGACAAGAGACCCAGTACTTC. Translated, it gives CASSPRAPRQETQYF. The variable domain in full, completed from reference TRBV7-2 and TRBJ2-5, reads GAGVSQSPSNKVTEKGKDVELRCDPISGHTALYWYRQSLGQGLEFLIYFQGNSAPDKSGLPSDRFSAERTGGSVSTLTIQRTQQEDSAVYLCASSPRAPRQETQYFGPGTRLLVL.

This clone has just one count. The V and J genes are TRBV19 and TRBJ1-1; tentatively, D is TRBD1 (6 bases). Trimming left V 4 bases short and J 4 bases short, with 19 bases between. The germline V gene has CDR1 LNHDA and CDR2 SQIVND (reference sequence). The CDR3 loop spans 16 amino acids. CDR3 in DNA: TGTGCCAGTAGTACCGCCCGGGGGGCGCTTGGCACTGAAGCTTTCTTT. Protein product: CASSTARGALGTEAFF.

The CDR3 DNA sequence: TGTGCCAGCAGTTACGCAGGGGACGGTTCACCCCTCCACTTT. This sequence encodes CASSYAGDGSPLHF. V and J are TRBV6-5 and TRBJ1-6; TRBD1 is a possible D gene (6 bases). Germline CDR1 and CDR2: MNHEY and SVGAGI. This CDR3 region has 14 residues. V lost 2 bases and J 9 bases, leaving 11 bases between the germline ends.

V and J are TRBV13 and TRBJ2-3; D not resolved. Per the germline V gene, CDR1 is PRHDT and CDR2 is FYEKMQ (reference sequence). V lost 0 bases to trimming and J lost 4 bases, with 8 bases between them. The CDR3 sequence is 14 residues long. The CDR3 bases are TGTGCCAGCAGCTTAGGCGGGCCCCCAGATACGCAGTATTTT. Translation: CASSLGGPPDTQYF.

The genes are TRBV19 and TRBJ2-3; D not certain. This CDR3 is built from 13 residues. V dropped 3 bases and J dropped 3 bases, with 7 bases sitting between them. Looked up from germline, CDR1 is LNHDA and CDR2 is SQIVND (reference sequence). CDR3 DNA sequence: TGTGCCAGTAGTATCCGTGGAACAGATACGCAGTATTTT. Residues: CASSIRGTDTQYF.

The V call is TRBV7-8, the J call TRBJ2-7; D is perhaps TRBD2 (7 bases). Germline V gene data show CDR1 as SGHVS and CDR2 as FQNEAQ. Trimming stripped 7 bases from V and 3 bases from J, with 16 bases between. This CDR3 is 14 amino acids long. The CDR3 bases are TGTGCCAGCAAAGTCCGGGGAGGGGGCTACGAGCAGTACTTC. It yields the protein CASKVRGGGYEQYF.

This chain connects TRBV28 to TRBJ2-1; 8 bases are shared with TRBD1. Germline V CDR1 and CDR2: MDHEN, SYDVKM. V trimming: 4 bases; J trimming: 5 bases; junction bases outside the gene matches: 16. The CDR3 runs to 18 residues. The CDR3 DNA is TGTGCCAGCAGTTACCACGGGGACAGGATAACTCAAAACAATGAGCAGTTCTTC. Encoded protein: CASSYHGDRITQNNEQFF.

The chain combines TRBV7-9 with TRBJ2-7, with D possibly matching TRBD2 (5 bases). Germline CDR1 reads SEHNR; CDR2 reads FQNEAQ (reference sequence). The CDR3 runs to 14 residues. Trimming removed 7 bases at V and 2 bases at J, with 15 bases between. CDR3 nucleotide sequence: TGTGCCAGCACATTAGCGACGTCACCCTACGAGCAGTACTTC. Translating it yields CASTLATSPYEQYF.

This clone occurred once. The chain recombines TRBV4-3 with TRBJ1-1; TRBD1 agrees at 7 bases. From germline, CDR1 is LGHNA and CDR2 YSLEER. V lost 4 bases and J lost 0; bases outside the gene matches: 5. This CDR3 comprises 15 residues. The CDR3: CASSRSGGMNTEAFF. Written as DNA, the CDR3 is TGCGCCAGCAGCCGATCAGGGGGTATGAACACTGAAGCTTTCTTT.

J is TRBJ2-1 and V is TRBV4-1; TRBD2 agrees at 8 bases. The CDR3 runs to 16 residues. In germline, CDR1 is MGHRA, CDR2 YSYEKL. Unmatched junction bases numbered 10, after V lost 1 base and J lost 8 bases. CDR3: CASSQVRGLVLHEQFF. DNA for the CDR3: TGCGCCAGCAGCCAAGTTAGGGGACTAGTGCTCCATGAGCAGTTCTTC.

J is TRBJ2-7 and V is TRBV2; no firm D call. This CDR3 is 12 amino acids long. CDR1 is SNHLY and CDR2 is FYNNEI in the germline V gene. V lost 6 bases, J lost 3 bases, and 9 bases lay in between. The CDR3 region is CASRGSVYEQYF. The CDR3, as DNA: TGTGCCAGCAGAGGTTCCGTCTACGAGCAGTACTTC.

V is TRBV12-3 or TRBV12-4 and J is TRBJ1-6; no definite D call. The CDR3 has 13 amino acids. The V end lost 8 bases, the J end lost 6 bases, and 11 bases lay between the germline ends. The CDR3, as DNA: TGTGCCAGCGGATTATCATCTAATTCACCCCTCCACTTT. This codes for CASGLSSNSPLHF.

As for this clone: The conserved phenylalanine or tryptophan is not found at the CDR3 terminus, so this likely reflects a read error. This chain joins TRBV4-2 and TRBJ1-2; D uncertain. Trimming pared 0 bases from V and 5 bases from J, leaving 10 bases between. The CDR3 has 14 residues. The germline CDR1 and CDR2 sequences are LGHNA and YNFKEQ. CDR3 loop: CASSQEGRLYGYTL. The CDR3 coding sequence is TGTGCCAGCAGCCAAGAAGGCAGATTGTATGGCTACACCCTC.

This clone was observed a few times. The chain combines TRBV19 with TRBJ1-1; D not certain. The length of the CDR3 is 14 residues. V was clipped by 3 bases and J by 0 bases, with 8 bases between them. CDR1 is LNHDA and CDR2 is SQIVND in the germline V gene (reference sequence). The CDR3 region is CASSMQTLNTEAFF. The CDR3, as DNA: TGTGCCAGTAGTATGCAGACCTTGAACACTGAAGCTTTCTTT.